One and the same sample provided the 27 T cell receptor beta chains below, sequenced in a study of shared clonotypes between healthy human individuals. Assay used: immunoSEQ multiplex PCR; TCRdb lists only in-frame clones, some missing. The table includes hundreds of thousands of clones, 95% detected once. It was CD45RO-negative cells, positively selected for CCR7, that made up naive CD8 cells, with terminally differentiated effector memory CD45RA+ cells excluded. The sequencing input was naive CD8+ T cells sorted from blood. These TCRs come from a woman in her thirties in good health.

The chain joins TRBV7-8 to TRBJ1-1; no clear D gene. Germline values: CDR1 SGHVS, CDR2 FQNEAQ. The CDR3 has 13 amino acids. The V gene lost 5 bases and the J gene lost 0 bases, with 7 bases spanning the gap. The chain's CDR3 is CASSQKMNTEAFF. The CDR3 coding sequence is TGTGCCAGCAGCCAAAAAATGAACACTGAAGCTTTCTTT.

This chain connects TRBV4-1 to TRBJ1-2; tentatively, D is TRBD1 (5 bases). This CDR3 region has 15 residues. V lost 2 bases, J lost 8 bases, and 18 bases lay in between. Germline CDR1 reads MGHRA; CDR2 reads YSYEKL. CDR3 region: CASSQNQGYLYGYTF. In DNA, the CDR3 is TGCGCCAGCAGCCAAAATCAGGGTTATCTCTACGGCTACACCTTC.

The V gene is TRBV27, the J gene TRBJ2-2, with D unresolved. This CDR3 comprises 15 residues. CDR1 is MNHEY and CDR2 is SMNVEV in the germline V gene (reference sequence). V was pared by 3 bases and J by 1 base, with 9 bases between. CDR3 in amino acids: CASSLSLVNTGELFF. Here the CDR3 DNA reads TGTGCCAGCAGTTTGTCCCTAGTGAACACCGGGGAGCTGTTTTTT.

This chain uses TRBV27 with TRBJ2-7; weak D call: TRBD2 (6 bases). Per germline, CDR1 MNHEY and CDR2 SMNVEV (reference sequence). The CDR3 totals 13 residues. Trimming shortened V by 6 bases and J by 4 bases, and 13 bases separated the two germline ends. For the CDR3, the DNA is TGTGCCAGCAGCCCAGACGGGGGATACGAGCAGTACTTC. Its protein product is CASSPDGGYEQYF.

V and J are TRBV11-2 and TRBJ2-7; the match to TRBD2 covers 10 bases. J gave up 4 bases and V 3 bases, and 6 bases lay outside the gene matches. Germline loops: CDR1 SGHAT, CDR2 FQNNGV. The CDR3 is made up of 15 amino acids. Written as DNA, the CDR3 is TGTGCCAGCAGCTTTAATGTAGCGGGAGGTTACGAGCAGTACTTC. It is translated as CASSFNVAGGYEQYF.

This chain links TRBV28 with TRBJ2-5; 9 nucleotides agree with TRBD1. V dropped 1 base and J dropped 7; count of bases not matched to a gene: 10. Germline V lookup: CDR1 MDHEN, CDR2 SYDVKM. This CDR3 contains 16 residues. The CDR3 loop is CASSLSKFGTGRTQYF. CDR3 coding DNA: TGTGCCAGCAGTTTATCTAAATTCGGGACAGGGCGGACCCAGTACTTC.

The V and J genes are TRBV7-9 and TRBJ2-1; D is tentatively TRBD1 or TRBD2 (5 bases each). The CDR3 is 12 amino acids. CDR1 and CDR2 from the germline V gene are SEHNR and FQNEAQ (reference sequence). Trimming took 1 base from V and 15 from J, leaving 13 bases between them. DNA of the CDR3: TGTGCCAGCAGCTTAGGAGGGACGTCTATGTTCTTC. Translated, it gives CASSLGGTSMFF. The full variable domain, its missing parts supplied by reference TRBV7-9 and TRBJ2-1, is DTGVSQNPRHKITKRGQNVTFRCDPISEHNRLYWYRQTLGQGPEFLTYFQNEAQLEKSRLLSDRFSAERPKGSFSTLEIQRTEQGDSAMYLCASSLGGTSMFFGPGTRLTVL.

The CDR3 here is CASSDSIRVRVTGELFF. The CDR3 DNA reads as TGTGCCAGCAGCGACTCGATCCGGGTGAGAGTCACCGGGGAGCTGTTTTTT. The chain joins TRBV2 to TRBJ2-2; D is undetermined. The germline V gene encodes CDR1 SNHLY and CDR2 FYNNEI. The CDR3 is made up of 17 amino acids. V was trimmed by 6 bases and J by 4 bases, leaving 21 bases between them.

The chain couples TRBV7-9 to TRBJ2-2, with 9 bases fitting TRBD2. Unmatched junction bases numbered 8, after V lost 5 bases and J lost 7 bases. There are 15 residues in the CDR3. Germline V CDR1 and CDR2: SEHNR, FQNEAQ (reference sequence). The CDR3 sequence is CASSAGTSIFGELFF. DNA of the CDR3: TGTGCCAGCAGCGCCGGGACTAGCATCTTCGGGGAGCTGTTTTTT.

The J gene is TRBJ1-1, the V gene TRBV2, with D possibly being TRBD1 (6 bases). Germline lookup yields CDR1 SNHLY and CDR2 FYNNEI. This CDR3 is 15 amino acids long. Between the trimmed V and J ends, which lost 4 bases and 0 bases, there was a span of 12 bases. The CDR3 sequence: CASSGEGHLNTEAFF. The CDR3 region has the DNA TGTGCCAGCAGTGGAGAGGGACACCTGAACACTGAAGCTTTCTTT.

The CDR3 DNA reads as TGTGCCAGCTCCCGGGGAAGCTCCTACGAGCAGTACTTC. It translates to CASSRGSSYEQYF. The chain recombines TRBV7-9 with TRBJ2-7; maybe TRBD2 (5 bases). V was shortened by 8 bases and J by 0 bases, with 11 bases between the two germline ends. In germline, CDR1 is SEHNR, CDR2 FQNEAQ (reference sequence). The CDR3 consists of 13 residues.

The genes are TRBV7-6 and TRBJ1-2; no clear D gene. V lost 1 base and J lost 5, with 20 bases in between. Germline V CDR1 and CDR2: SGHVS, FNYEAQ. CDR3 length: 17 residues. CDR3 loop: CASSLGSPSGRDYGYTF. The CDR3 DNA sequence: TGTGCCAGCAGCTTAGGGTCCCCCTCGGGGAGAGATTATGGCTACACCTTC.

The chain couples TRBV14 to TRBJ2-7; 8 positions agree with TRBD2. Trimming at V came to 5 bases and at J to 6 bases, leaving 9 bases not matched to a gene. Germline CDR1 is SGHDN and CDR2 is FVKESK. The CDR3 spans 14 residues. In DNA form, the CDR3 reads TGTGCCAGCAGCACCGGGACTAGTTATGGCGAGCAGTACTTC. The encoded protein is CASSTGTSYGEQYF.

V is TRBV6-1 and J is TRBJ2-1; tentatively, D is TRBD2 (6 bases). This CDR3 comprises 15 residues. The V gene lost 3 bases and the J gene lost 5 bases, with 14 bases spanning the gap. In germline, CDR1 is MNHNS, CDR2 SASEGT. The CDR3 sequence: CASSDRLASHNEQFF. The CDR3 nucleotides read TGTGCCAGCAGTGATAGGCTAGCGAGCCACAATGAGCAGTTCTTC.

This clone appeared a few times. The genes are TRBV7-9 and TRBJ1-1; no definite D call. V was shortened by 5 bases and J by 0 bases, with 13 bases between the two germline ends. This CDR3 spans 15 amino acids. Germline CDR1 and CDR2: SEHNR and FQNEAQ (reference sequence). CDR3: CASSPLSWVNTEAFF. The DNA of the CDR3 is TGTGCCAGCAGCCCTTTATCCTGGGTGAACACTGAAGCTTTCTTT.

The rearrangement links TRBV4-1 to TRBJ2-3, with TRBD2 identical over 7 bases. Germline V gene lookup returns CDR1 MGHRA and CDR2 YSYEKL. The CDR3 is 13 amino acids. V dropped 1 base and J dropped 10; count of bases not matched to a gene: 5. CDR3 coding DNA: TGCGCCAGCAGCCAAGGCGGGAGTTTGGCGCAGTATTTT. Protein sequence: CASSQGGSLAQYF.

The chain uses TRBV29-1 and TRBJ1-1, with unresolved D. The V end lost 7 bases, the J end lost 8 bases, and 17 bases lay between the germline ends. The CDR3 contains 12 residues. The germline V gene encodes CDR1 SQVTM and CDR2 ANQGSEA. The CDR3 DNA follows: TGCAGCGCCCTGATAAGACCCCAAGAAGCTTTCTTT. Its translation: CSALIRPQEAFF.

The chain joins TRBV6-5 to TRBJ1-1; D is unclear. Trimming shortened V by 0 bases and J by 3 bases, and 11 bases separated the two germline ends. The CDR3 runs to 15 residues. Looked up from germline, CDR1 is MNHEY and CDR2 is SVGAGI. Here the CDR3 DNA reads TGTGCCAGCAGTTACTCCCGGGCTCTAGACACTGAAGCTTTCTTT. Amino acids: CASSYSRALDTEAFF.

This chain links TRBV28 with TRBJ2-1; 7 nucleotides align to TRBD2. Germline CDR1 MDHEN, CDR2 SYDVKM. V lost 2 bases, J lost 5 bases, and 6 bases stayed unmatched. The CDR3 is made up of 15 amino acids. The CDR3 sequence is CASSLGSGTNNEQFF. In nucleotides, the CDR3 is TGTGCCAGCAGTTTAGGCAGCGGGACCAACAATGAGCAGTTCTTC.

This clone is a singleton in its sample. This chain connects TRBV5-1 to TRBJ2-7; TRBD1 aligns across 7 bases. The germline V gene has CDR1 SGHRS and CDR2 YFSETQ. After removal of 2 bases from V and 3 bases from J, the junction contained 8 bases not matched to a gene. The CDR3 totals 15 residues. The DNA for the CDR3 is TGCGCCAGCAGCTTAGCCGAGGACAGGAACTACGAGCAGTACTTC. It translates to CASSLAEDRNYEQYF.

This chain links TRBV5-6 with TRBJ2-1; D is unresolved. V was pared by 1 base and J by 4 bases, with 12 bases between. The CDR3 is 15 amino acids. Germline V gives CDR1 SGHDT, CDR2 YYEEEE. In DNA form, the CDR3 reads TGTGCCAGCAGCTTGCAGCAACGACTTTACAATGAGCAGTTCTTC. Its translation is CASSLQQRLYNEQFF.

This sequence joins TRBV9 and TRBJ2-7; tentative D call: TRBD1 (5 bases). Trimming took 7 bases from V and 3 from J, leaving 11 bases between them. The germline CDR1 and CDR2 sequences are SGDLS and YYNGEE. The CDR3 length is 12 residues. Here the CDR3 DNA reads TGTGCCAGCGGGTCCAGGGACTACGAGCAGTACTTC. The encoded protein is CASGSRDYEQYF.

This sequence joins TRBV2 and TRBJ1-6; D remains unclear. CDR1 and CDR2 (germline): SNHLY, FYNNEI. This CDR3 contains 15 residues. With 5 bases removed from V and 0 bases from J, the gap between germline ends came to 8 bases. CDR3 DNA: TGTGCCAGCAGTACCCGACCCTCCTATAATTCACCCCTCCACTTT. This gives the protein CASSTRPSYNSPLHF.

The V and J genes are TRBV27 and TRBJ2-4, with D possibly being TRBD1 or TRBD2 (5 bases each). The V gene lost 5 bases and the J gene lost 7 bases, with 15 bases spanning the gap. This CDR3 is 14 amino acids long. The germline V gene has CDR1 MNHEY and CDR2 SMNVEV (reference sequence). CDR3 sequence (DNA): TGTGCCAGCAGTGAAGGGACCGCCGGGAACATTCAGTACTTC. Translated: CASSEGTAGNIQYF.

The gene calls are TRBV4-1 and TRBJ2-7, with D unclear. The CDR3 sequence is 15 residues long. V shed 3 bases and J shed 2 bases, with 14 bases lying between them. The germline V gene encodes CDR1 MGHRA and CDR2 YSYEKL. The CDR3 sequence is CASSQLAGSTYEQYF. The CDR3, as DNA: TGCGCCAGCAGCCAGCTCGCTGGATCCACCTACGAGCAGTACTTC.

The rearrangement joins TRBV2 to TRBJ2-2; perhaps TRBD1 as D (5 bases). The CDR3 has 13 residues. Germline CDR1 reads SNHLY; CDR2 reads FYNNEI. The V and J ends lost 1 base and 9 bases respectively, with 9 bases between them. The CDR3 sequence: CASSEVGARELFF. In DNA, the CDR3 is TGTGCCAGCAGTGAAGTTGGGGCCCGGGAGCTGTTTTTT.

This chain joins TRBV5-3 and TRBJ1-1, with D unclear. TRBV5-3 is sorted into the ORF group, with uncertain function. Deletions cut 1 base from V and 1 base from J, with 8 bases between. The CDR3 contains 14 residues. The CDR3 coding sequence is TGTGCCAGAAGCTTGTGCGTGCCGAACACTGAAGCTTTCTTT. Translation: CARSLCVPNTEAFF.